One sample yielded the 25 T cell receptor beta chains listed below, sequenced in a study of T cell repertoires and leukemia-associated antigens. Antigen specificity for these receptors is unknown. TCRdb re-analysed the 5' RACE reads in MiXCR, keeping a single row per CDR3 protein. The table records fewer than 15,000 distinct CDR3 sequences, 35% to 50% of them present only once. Sample: CD3+ T cells sorted from blood and cultured. These receptors all stem from a female donor in good health.

The table lists this clonotype with many counts. V and J are TRBV5-1 and TRBJ2-5; possible D gene TRBD2, 5 bases. Germline V gene lookup returns CDR1 SGHRS and CDR2 YFSETQ. This CDR3 contains 15 residues. Trimming removed 4 bases at V and 2 bases at J, with 15 bases between. The CDR3 is CASSDGEPTQETQYF. CDR3 sequence (DNA): TGCGCCAGCAGCGACGGGGAGCCCACGCAAGAGACCCAGTACTTC. Together with reference TRBV5-1 and TRBJ2-5, the CDR3 gives the full variable domain: KAGVTQTPRYLIKTRGQQVTLSCSPISGHRSVSWYQQTPGQGLQFLFEYFSETQRNKGNFPGRFSGRQFSNSRSEMNVSTLELGDSALYLCASSDGEPTQETQYFGPGTRLLVL.

This sequence joins TRBV9 and TRBJ2-1; 10 nucleotides align to TRBD2. CDR1 is SGDLS and CDR2 is YYNGEE in the germline V gene. Unmatched junction bases numbered 7, after V lost 4 bases and J lost 3 bases. The CDR3 contains 16 residues. The CDR3 loop reads CASSPGLAVIYNEQFF. In nucleotides, the CDR3 is TGTGCCAGCAGCCCCGGACTAGCGGTGATCTACAATGAGCAGTTCTTC. The full variable domain, completed using reference TRBV9 and TRBJ2-1, is DSGVTQTPKHLITATGQRVTLRCSPRSGDLSVYWYQQSLDQGLQFLIQYYNGEERAKGNILERFSAQQFPDLHSELNLSSLELGDSALYFCASSPGLAVIYNEQFFGPGTRLTVL.

By share, this clonotype ranks as medium-sized. The genes are TRBV20-1 and TRBJ2-4; a weak D match, TRBD1 (6 bases). This CDR3 spans 14 amino acids. The germline V and J ends were trimmed by 3 bases and 0 bases, with 9 bases remaining between them. In germline, CDR1 is DFQATT, CDR2 SNEGSKA (reference sequence). For the CDR3, the DNA is TGCAGTGCTAGCAGACAGGTAGCCAAAAACATTCAGTACTTC. This codes for CSASRQVAKNIQYF.

The chain employs TRBV15 and TRBJ1-2, with D possibly being TRBD1 (5 bases). V was pared by 3 bases and J by 5 bases, with 10 bases between. CDR1 LNHNV and CDR2 YYDKDF come from the germline V gene (reference sequence). The CDR3 extends over 13 amino acids. CDR3 sequence reads: CATSSRTNYGYTF. Here the CDR3 DNA reads TGTGCCACCAGCAGCCGGACAAATTATGGCTACACCTTC.

Points on this clonotype: At one end the junction does not follow the germline gene, possibly because of a read error. The chain recombines TRBV29-1 with TRBJ2-1; 11 bases agree with TRBD2. There are 15 residues in the CDR3. CDR1 is SQVTM, CDR2 ANQGSEA, per germline. The CDR3 DNA is TGCCGCGTGGGAAGGGGGACTAGCGGTAACAATGAGCAGTTCTTC. Translating it yields CRVGRGTSGNNEQFF.

This chain links TRBV5-1 with TRBJ2-1, with D possibly TRBD2 on 5 matching bases. Trimming removed 5 bases at V and 8 bases at J, with 17 bases between. CDR1 is SGHRS, CDR2 YFSETQ, per germline. The CDR3 has 14 residues. CDR3 residues: CASSVMTTADEQFF. The CDR3 nucleotides read TGCGCCAGCAGTGTGATGACTACCGCCGATGAGCAGTTCTTC.

This clonotype was seen repeatedly, ten times or more. This chain joins TRBV21-1 and TRBJ2-7; TRBD1, as called in the table, went unchecked against the DNA. TRBV21-1 is a pseudogene locus. This CDR3 is built from 16 residues. CDR3 nucleotide sequence: TGTGCCAGCAGCGGGGGCTCGCGGTTTTACTCCTACGAGCAGTACTTC. As protein: CASSGGSRFYSYEQYF.

This clonotype is medium-sized. This chain links TRBV12-3 or TRBV12-4 with TRBJ1-1; tentative D call: TRBD1 (5 bases). The V end was cut by 3 bases, the J end by 2 bases, with 10 bases between. The CDR3 length is 14 residues. The CDR3 sequence is CASSLARANTEAFF. CDR3 nucleotide sequence: TGTGCCAGCAGTTTGGCCAGGGCAAACACTGAAGCTTTCTTT.

The V and J genes are TRBV20-1 and TRBJ1-1; D unclear. The CDR3 has 11 amino acids. CDR1 DFQATT and CDR2 SNEGSKA come from the germline V gene (reference sequence). The V gene lost 8 bases and the J gene lost 1 base, with 8 bases spanning the gap. In DNA, the CDR3 is TGCAGTCTTCTGGGGAACACTGAAGCTTTCTTT. Its translation is CSLLGNTEAFF.

By share, this clonotype counts as medium-sized. This chain links TRBV7-6 with TRBJ2-1; no reliable D call. The CDR3 extends over 13 amino acids. The V gene's germline CDR1 is SGHVS and CDR2 FNYEAQ. V was pared by 5 bases and J by 4 bases, with 9 bases between. The CDR3 spells CASSLERYNEQFF. The CDR3 bases are TGTGCCAGCAGCCTCGAACGGTACAATGAGCAGTTCTTC. Using reference TRBV7-6 and TRBJ2-1 for the parts outside the CDR3, the full variable domain is GAGVSQSPRYKVTKRGQDVALRCDPISGHVSLYWYRQALGQGPEFLTYFNYEAQQDKSGLPNDRFSAERPEGSISTLTIQRTEQRDSAMYRCASSLERYNEQFFGPGTRLTVL.

This clonotype was observed a single time. DNA of the CDR3: TGTGCCAGCAGCTCCCTCCCGGGACCGGGGGCCTACAATGAGCAGTTCTTC. It is translated as CASSSLPGPGAYNEQFF. The chain joins TRBV7-2 to TRBJ2-1; D is perhaps TRBD2 (6 bases). The V end lost 4 bases, the J end lost 2 bases, and 18 bases lay between the germline ends. The CDR3 extends over 17 amino acids. Germline-derived CDR1 and CDR2 are SGHTA and FQGNSA.

Relative to its sample, this clonotype is large. The rearrangement joins TRBV9 to TRBJ1-1, with D perhaps matching TRBD1 (6 bases). CDR3 size: 15 residues. CDR1 is SGDLS and CDR2 is YYNGEE in the germline V gene. V was pared by 0 bases and J by 10 bases, with 19 bases between. CDR3 in DNA: TGTGCCAGCAGCGTAGGCGGGGGGGGACACACGGGAGCTTTCTTT. It translates to CASSVGGGGHTGAFF.

In regard to this clonotype: A clone one base away is much larger, so this may be a read error. This chain uses TRBV20-1 with TRBJ2-6; D not certain. CDR1 DFQATT and CDR2 SNEGSKA come from the germline V gene (reference sequence). V was shortened by 7 bases and J by 0 bases, with 7 bases between the two germline ends. The CDR3 is made up of 13 amino acids. The CDR3 DNA is TGCAGTGTCGCTCACTCTGGGGCCAACGTCCTGACTTTC. This encodes CSVAHSGANVLTF.

The CDR3 coding sequence is TGCGCCAGCAGCCAAGAGGGGAGCGGGAGGGCCGCCAATGAGCAGTTCTTC. Protein: CASSQEGSGRAANEQFF. This sequence joins TRBV4-3 and TRBJ2-1; 10 nucleotides line up with TRBD2. The V gene end was trimmed by 0 bases and the J gene end by 6 bases; junction bases not matched to a gene: 8. The CDR3 consists of 17 residues. Germline CDR1 is LGHNA and CDR2 is YSLEER.

Points on this clonotype: The missing conserved phenylalanine or tryptophan at the end of this CDR3 makes a read error likely. The V and J genes are TRBV5-1 and TRBJ2-3; 10 bases line up with TRBD2. The CDR3 extends over 16 amino acids. The germline V gene encodes CDR1 SGHRS and CDR2 YFSETQ. The CDR3 bases are TGCGCCGGCAGCTTGGGTCTAGCGGGAGGCACAGATACGCAGTATATT. Protein product: CAGSLGLAGGTDTQYI.

This clonotype has a handful of counts. The chain is built from TRBV20-1 and TRBJ1-4; D perhaps matches TRBD1 (5 bases). V dropped 5 bases and J dropped 10 bases, with 20 bases sitting between them. This CDR3 contains 14 residues. Germline V gene data show CDR1 as DFQATT and CDR2 as SNEGSKA (reference sequence). The CDR3 DNA reads TGCAGTGCTCACCTCCGGGACGGTCTGGGAAAACTGTTTTTT. This codes for CSAHLRDGLGKLFF.

Regarding this clonotype: Here the CDR3 omits its conserved ending phenylalanine or tryptophan, so a read error is the likely source. The rearrangement uses TRBV5-1 and TRBJ1-2, with 7 positions matching TRBD1. Germline-derived CDR1 and CDR2 are SGHRS and YFSETQ. This CDR3 is 14 amino acids long. CDR3 sequence reads: CASSLTGVHYGYTL. CDR3 coding DNA: TGCGCCAGCAGCTTGACAGGGGTCCACTATGGTTACACCCTC.

The sample holds one count of this clonotype. The chain recombines TRBV29-1 with TRBJ2-1; the match to TRBD2 covers 14 bases. Per germline, CDR1 SQVTM and CDR2 ANQGSEA. The CDR3 is 14 amino acids. V was pared by 8 bases and J by 4 bases, with 4 bases of the junction left unmatched. CDR3 region: CSRGLAGAYNEQFF. Here the CDR3 DNA reads TGCAGCCGGGGACTAGCGGGAGCGTACAATGAGCAGTTCTTC.

The chain has TRBV12-3 or TRBV12-4 and TRBJ2-2; possible D gene TRBD2, 5 bases. V was trimmed by 6 bases and J by 3 bases, leaving 14 bases between them. The CDR3 covers 15 residues. CDR3 sequence (DNA): TGTGCCAGCAGGAAAGACGGAGGTTACACCGGGGAGCTGTTTTTT. As protein: CASRKDGGYTGELFF.

This clonotype was seen a few times. The V call is TRBV6-5, the J call TRBJ2-7, with D perhaps being TRBD1 or TRBD2 (5 bases each). Trimming pared 6 bases from V and 2 bases from J, leaving 17 bases between. The CDR3 extends over 15 amino acids. Germline assignment: CDR1 MNHEY and CDR2 SVGAGI. CDR3 sequence: CASSLFTGTAYEQYF. CDR3 in DNA: TGTGCCAGCAGCCTTTTTACCGGGACGGCCTACGAGCAGTACTTC.

The CDR3 DNA follows: TGCAGTGCCGAAGACCACGACAGGGTTTATGGCTACACCTTC. This gives the protein CSAEDHDRVYGYTF. The chain joins TRBV20-1 to TRBJ1-2, with 7 bases identical to TRBD1. Trimming removed 6 bases from V and 5 bases from J; junction bases left unmatched: 12. Germline V CDR1 and CDR2: DFQATT, SNEGSKA (reference sequence). The length of the CDR3 is 14 residues.

This clonotype is medium-sized in the sample. The chain couples TRBV20-1 to TRBJ1-2; D not resolved. This CDR3 region has 12 residues. The V gene's germline CDR1 is DFQATT and CDR2 SNEGSKA (reference sequence). V was clipped by 5 bases and J by 5 bases, with 12 bases between them. Written as DNA, the CDR3 is TGCAGTGCTTCCTTCGGGGATTATGGCTACACCTTC. Translating it yields CSASFGDYGYTF.

This chain connects TRBV20-1 to TRBJ2-7; D is uncertain. V was clipped by 3 bases and J by 0 bases, with 9 bases between them. Germline V gene sequence: CDR1 DFQATT, CDR2 SNEGSKA (reference sequence). The CDR3 consists of 13 residues. CDR3 region: CSASYSPSYEQYF. The CDR3 nucleotides read TGCAGTGCTAGTTACAGTCCCTCCTACGAGCAGTACTTC.

This clonotype was recorded a few times. The chain recombines TRBV25-1 with TRBJ2-2; 8 bases are a match to TRBD2. The CDR3 contains 17 residues. Germline assignment: CDR1 MGHDK and CDR2 SYGVNS. Trimming removed 1 base from V and 6 bases from J; junction bases left unmatched: 10. The chain's CDR3 is CASSEWKAGDVPGELFF. In DNA, the CDR3 is TGTGCCAGCAGTGAATGGAAAGCGGGAGATGTACCCGGGGAGCTGTTTTTT.

In its sample, this clonotype was seen many times. The chain carries TRBV19 and TRBJ2-1, with unresolved D. The CDR3 loop spans 16 amino acids. Trimming left V 1 base short and J 5 bases short, with 15 bases between. The germline V gene encodes CDR1 LNHDA and CDR2 SQIVND (reference sequence). In nucleotides, the CDR3 is TGTGCCAGTAGTATAGGGGTCCAGGTAACTCACAATGAGCAGTTCTTC. Its protein product is CASSIGVQVTHNEQFF.